Reported below is one T cell receptor (beta chain). This entry comes from a study of shared clonotypes between healthy human individuals. CDR3 length: 15 amino acids. Germline V gene sequence: CDR1 LNHNV, CDR2 YYDKDF (reference sequence). With 0 bases removed from V and 4 bases from J, the gap between germline ends came to 10 bases. The test was conducted at deep level. 300 ng DNA, roughly 30,000 T cell genomes, went into unsorted PBMC replicate PCRs. The protocol was immunoSEQ multiplex PCR, while the TCRdb copy is restricted to in-frame clones and leaves out a portion. The table includes more than 400,000 clones, around 73% detected once.

Sequencing input: PBMCs. The sequence came from a woman between 40 and 50 years old in good health. Some clones in this sample may be carry-over from other donors' samples. The rearrangement uses TRBV15 and TRBJ2-1; D might be TRBD2 (5 bases). CDR3 nucleotide sequence: TGTGCCACCAGCAGAGAGGGCCGGGGTTACAATGAGCAGTTCTTC. Its translation is CATSREGRGYNEQFF.